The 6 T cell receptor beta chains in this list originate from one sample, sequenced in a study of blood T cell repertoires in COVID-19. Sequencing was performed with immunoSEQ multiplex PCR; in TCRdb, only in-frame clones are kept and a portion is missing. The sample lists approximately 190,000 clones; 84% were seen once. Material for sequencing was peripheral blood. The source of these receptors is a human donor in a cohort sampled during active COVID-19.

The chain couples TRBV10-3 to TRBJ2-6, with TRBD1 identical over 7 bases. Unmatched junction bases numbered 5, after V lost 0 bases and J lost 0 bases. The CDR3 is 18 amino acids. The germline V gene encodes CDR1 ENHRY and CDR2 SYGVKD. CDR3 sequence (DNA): TGTGCCATCAGTGAGTCAGGGGGCCGAATCTCTGGGGCCAACGTCCTGACTTTC. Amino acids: CAISESGGRISGANVLTF.

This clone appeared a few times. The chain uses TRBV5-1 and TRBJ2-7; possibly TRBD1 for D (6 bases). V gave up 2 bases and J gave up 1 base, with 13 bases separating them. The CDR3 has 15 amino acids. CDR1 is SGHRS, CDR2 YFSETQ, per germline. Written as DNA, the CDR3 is TGCGCCAGCAGCTTCGGACAGAGACCTTCCTACGAGCAGTACTTC. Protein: CASSFGQRPSYEQYF. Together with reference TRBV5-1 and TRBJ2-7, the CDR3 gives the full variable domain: KAGVTQTPRYLIKTRGQQVTLSCSPISGHRSVSWYQQTPGQGLQFLFEYFSETQRNKGNFPGRFSGRQFSNSRSEMNVSTLELGDSALYLCASSFGQRPSYEQYFGPGTRLTVT.

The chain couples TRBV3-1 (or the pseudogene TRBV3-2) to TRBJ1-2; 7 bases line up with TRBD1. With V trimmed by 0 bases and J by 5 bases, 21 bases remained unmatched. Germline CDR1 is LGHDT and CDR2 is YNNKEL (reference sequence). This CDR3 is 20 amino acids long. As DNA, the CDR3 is TGTGCCAGCAGCCAAGATGTCAGGGCGACAGGGTGGTCAGAGTCATATGGCTACACCTTC. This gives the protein CASSQDVRATGWSESYGYTF.

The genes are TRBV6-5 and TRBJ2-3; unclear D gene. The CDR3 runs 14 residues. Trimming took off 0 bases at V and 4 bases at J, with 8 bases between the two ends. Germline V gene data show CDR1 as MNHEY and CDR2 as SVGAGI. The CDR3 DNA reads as TGTGCCAGCAGTTACTCCAGACTGTCAGATACGCAGTATTTT. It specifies CASSYSRLSDTQYF.

This CDR3 is CASSSGTAGGYTF. The DNA for the CDR3 is TGTGCCAGCAGCTCCGGGACAGCCGGTGGCTACACCTTC. The chain carries TRBV12-3 or TRBV12-4 and TRBJ1-2; 7 bases match TRBD1. The CDR3 totals 13 residues. J gave up 7 bases and V 6 bases, and 8 bases lay outside the gene matches.

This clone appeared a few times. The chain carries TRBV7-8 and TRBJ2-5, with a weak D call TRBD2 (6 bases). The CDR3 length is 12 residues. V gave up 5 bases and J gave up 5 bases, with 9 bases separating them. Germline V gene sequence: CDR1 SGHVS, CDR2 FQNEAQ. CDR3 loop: CASSRRVETQYF. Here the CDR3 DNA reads TGTGCCAGCAGCCGGAGGGTTGAGACCCAGTACTTC.